Given below is one TCR beta chain in context. Its specificity is not known. The sample originates from a study of T cell clones after liver transplantation. About the research overall: Tolerant meant at least one year fully off immunosuppression without liver enzymes above twice normal. Study-level results: In a couple of subjects, few donor cells limited the measurable donor-reactive repertoire.

The repertoire was sequenced with immunoSEQ multiplex PCR; TCRdb's copy has only in-frame clones and lacks some. This table has 9,500 to 11,000 clones, 70% to 75% appearing once. CDR1 is SEHNR and CDR2 is FQNEAQ in the germline V gene (reference sequence). The CDR3 has 18 amino acids. The ends lost 6 bases at V and 4 bases at J; junction bases unmatched: 20. Sequenced material: CD4+ T cells from blood, taken approximately 29 months after liver transplant. This receptor was identified in a human patient who received a liver transplant. Part of the T cells may come from the graft donor. The chain recombines TRBV7-9 with TRBJ2-5; 7 bases align to TRBD1. Here the CDR3 DNA reads TGTGCCAGCAGGGCCGTGGAGACAGGGTCATTCTTGGGAGAGACCCAGTACTTC. Residues: CASRAVETGSFLGETQYF. The variable domain in full, completed from reference TRBV7-9 and TRBJ2-5, reads DTGVSQNPRHKITKRGQNVTFRCDPISEHNRLYWYRQTLGQGPEFLTYFQNEAQLEKSRLLSDRFSAERPKGSFSTLEIQRTEQGDSAMYLCASRAVETGSFLGETQYFGPGTRLLVL.